This T cell receptor beta chain derives from a study of blood T cell repertoires in COVID-19. Study-wide context: The United States, Italy and Spain provided the acute and convalescent COVID-19 samples. Sample material is recorded as cDNA or gDNA derived from T cells, B-cell-depleted T cells, or PBMCs.

Germline CDR1 reads MNHEY; CDR2 reads SMNVEV (reference sequence). V was clipped by 3 bases and J by 7 bases, with 13 bases between them. The CDR3 is made up of 15 amino acids. Method: immunoSEQ multiplex PCR; TCRdb's copy keeps in-frame clones and lacks some. The sample yields under 350,000 clones, 80% to 90% seen once. The rearrangement links TRBV27 to TRBJ1-6; the D is unclear. The specimen sequenced was PBMCs or T cells enriched from blood (not recorded which). This receptor was obtained from a woman between 40 and 55 years old with acute COVID-19. CDR3 DNA: TGTGCCAGCAGTTTGGCAGGCCACGGCAATTCACCCCTCCACTTT. It encodes CASSLAGHGNSPLHF.